This paragraph covers one TCR beta chain sequence. These data are taken from a study of blood T cell repertoires in COVID-19. About the research overall: The United States, Italy and Spain were the sources of the acute and convalescent COVID-19 samples. PBMCs, B-cell-depleted T cells, or T cells provided the cDNA or gDNA that made up the material.

Authors' analysis steps: Amplification of reference gene primers was used by the study to estimate nucleated cell counts. TCRdb's table, derived via immunoSEQ multiplex PCR, lists solely in-frame clones and lacks some. V and J calls and clone size are copied from that table; D and trimming were computed from the DNA. The sample lists roughly 200,000 clones, more than 70% occurring once. This CDR3 is 15 amino acids long. V was cut by 1 base and J by 2 bases, with 9 bases left in between. Germline V CDR1 and CDR2: MNHNS, SASEGT. The rearrangement links TRBV6-1 to TRBJ2-1, with D perhaps TRBD2 (6 bases). The TCR sequence derives from a woman aged 30 to 39 with acute or convalescent COVID-19. Source material: peripheral blood. The CDR3 loop reads CASSEVSGAYNEQFF. DNA of the CDR3: TGTGCCAGCAGTGAAGTGTCGGGAGCCTACAATGAGCAGTTCTTC.